Sequencing of this T cell receptor (beta chain) was carried out in a study of T cell responses to AZD1222 COVID-19 vaccine. Findings of the study overall: Females outnumbered males among donors, who were mostly white British; clonal diversity was possibly underestimated. The breadth and depth of Spike-specific TCRs increased once two AZD1222 doses had been given. The study found vaccine-associated CD4 TCRs spanning spike, dominant at 160-218 and 743-854.

Using immunoSEQ multiplex PCR, the repertoire was profiled, and TCRdb retains in-frame clones only, with some absent. Counted here are 240,000 or so clones, approximately 93% occurring once; the ten biggest clones make up around 0.5%. Germline CDR1 reads SGHTA; CDR2 reads FQGNSA. Trimming cost V 0 bases and J 1 base, with 9 bases left between them. The length of the CDR3 is 15 residues. Remarks on this clone: Antigen unknown.

Sequencing used peripheral blood, obtained on day 0 of AZD1222 vaccination. This sequence originates from an adult in good health. The genes are TRBV7-2 and TRBJ2-5; D could derive from TRBD1 or TRBD2 (5 bases each). CDR3: CASSLAVGTQETQYF. In DNA, the CDR3 is TGTGCCAGCAGCTTAGCCGTGGGGACCCAAGAGACCCAGTACTTC.